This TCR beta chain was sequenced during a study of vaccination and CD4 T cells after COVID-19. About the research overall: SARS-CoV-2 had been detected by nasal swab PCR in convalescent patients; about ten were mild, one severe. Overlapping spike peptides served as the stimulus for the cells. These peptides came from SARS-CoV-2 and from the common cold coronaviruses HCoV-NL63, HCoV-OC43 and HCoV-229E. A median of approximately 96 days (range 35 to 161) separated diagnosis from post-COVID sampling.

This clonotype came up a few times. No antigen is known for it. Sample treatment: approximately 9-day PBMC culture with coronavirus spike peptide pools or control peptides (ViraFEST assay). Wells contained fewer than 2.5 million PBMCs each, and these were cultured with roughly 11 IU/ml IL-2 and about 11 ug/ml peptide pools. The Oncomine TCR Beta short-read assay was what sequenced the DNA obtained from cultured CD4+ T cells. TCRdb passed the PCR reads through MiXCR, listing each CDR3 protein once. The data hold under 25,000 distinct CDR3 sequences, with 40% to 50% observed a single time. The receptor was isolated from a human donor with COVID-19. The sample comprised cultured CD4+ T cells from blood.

This chain's CDR3 is CASSGVTGVYGYTF. The CDR3 region has the DNA TGTGCCAGTAGTGGCGTGACAGGGGTTTATGGCTACACCTTC. The rearrangement uses TRBV19 and TRBJ1-2; 8 positions agree with TRBD1. Germline-derived CDR1 and CDR2 are LNHDA and SQIVND (reference sequence). The V segment lost 5 bases and the J segment 5 bases; nucleotides outside the gene matches: 7. This CDR3 region has 14 residues.